The present T cell receptor (beta chain) was sequenced within a study of shared clonotypes between healthy human individuals. Study-wide results and caveats: Large depth notwithstanding, sorted-subset sequencing proved incomplete by rarefaction. Some clonotypes were shared by all four sorted-subset donors, while others were not shared. The non-shared ones had lower generation probabilities than the shared ones.

As regards this clone: Its target is not known.

The CD4+ fraction was divided into a CD45RA+ naive subset and a CD45RA-negative memory subset. The table came from immunoSEQ multiplex PCR; TCRdb's copy has only in-frame clones and leaves some out. The sample consists of 850,000 to 1,200,000 clones, about 74% of them appearing once. The J segment lost 4 bases and the V segment lost 4 bases, leaving 7 bases of the junction unmatched. The germline gives CDR1 MNHEY, CDR2 SVGAGI. This CDR3 contains 14 residues. This clonotype was sampled from a man aged 18 to 29 in good health. The chain combines TRBV6-5 with TRBJ2-7, with TRBD1 identical over 7 bases. Sequencing used memory CD4+ T cells sorted from blood. As for subset: CD45RA-negative fraction. CDR3 in amino acids: CASSSDREMYEQYF. CDR3 coding DNA: TGTGCCAGCAGTTCAGACAGGGAAATGTACGAGCAGTACTTC.